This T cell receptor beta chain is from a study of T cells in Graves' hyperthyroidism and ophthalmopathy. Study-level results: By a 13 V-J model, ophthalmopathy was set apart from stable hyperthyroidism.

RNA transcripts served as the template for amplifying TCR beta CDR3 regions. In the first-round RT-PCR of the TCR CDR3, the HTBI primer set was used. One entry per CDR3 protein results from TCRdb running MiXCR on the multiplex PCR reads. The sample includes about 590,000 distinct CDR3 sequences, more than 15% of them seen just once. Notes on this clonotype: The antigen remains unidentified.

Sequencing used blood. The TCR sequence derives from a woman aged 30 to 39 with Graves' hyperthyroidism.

DNA of the CDR3: TGTGCCAGCAGGACCTCCGGGACAGCAGGATACGAGCAGTACTTC. Encoded protein: CASRTSGTAGYEQYF. The chain has TRBV6-2 or TRBV6-3 and TRBJ2-7; 7 nucleotides line up with TRBD1. Germline CDR1 is MNHEY and CDR2 is SVGEGT. The J segment lost 4 bases and the V segment lost 6 bases, leaving 12 bases of the junction unmatched. The CDR3 length is 15 residues.